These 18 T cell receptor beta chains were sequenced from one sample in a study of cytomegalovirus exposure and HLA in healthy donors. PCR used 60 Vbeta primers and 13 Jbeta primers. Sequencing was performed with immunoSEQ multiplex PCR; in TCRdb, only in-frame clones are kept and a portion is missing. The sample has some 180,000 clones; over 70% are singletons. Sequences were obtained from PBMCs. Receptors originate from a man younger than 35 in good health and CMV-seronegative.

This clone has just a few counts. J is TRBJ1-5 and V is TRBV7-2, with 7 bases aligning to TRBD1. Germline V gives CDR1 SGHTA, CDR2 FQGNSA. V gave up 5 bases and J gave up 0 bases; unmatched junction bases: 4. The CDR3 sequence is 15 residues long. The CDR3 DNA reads TGTGCCAGCAGCATGGACAGGAATAGCAATCAGCCCCAGCATTTT. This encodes CASSMDRNSNQPQHF.

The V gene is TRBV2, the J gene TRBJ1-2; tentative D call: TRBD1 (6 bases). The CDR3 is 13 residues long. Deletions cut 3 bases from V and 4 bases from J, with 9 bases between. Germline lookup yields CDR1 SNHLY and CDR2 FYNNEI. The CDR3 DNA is TGTGCCAGCAGTGACTGGACAGTCTATGGCTACACCTTC. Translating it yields CASSDWTVYGYTF.

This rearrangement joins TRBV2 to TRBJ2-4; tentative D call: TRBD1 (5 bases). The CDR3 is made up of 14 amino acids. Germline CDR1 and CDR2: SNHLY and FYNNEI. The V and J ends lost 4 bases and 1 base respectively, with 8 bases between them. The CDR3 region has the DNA TGTGCCAGCAGTGGGACAATGGCCAAAAACATTCAGTACTTC. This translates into CASSGTMAKNIQYF.

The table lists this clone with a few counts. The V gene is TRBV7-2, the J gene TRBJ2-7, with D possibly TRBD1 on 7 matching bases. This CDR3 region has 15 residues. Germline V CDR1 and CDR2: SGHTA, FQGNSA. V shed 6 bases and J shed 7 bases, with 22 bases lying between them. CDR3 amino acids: CASSRIPGGQVEQYF. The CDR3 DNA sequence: TGTGCCAGCAGTCGAATTCCAGGGGGGCAGGTTGAGCAGTACTTC. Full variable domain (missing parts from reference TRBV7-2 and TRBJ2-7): GAGVSQSPSNKVTEKGKDVELRCDPISGHTALYWYRQSLGQGLEFLIYFQGNSAPDKSGLPSDRFSAERTGGSVSTLTIQRTQQEDSAVYLCASSRIPGGQVEQYFGPGTRLTVT.

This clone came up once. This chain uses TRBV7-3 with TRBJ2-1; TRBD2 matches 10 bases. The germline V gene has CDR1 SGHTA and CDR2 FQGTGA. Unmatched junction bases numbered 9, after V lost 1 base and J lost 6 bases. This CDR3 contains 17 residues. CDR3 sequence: CASSLILVSSGSNEQFF. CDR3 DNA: TGTGCCAGCAGCTTAATTCTGGTGTCTAGCGGGAGCAATGAGCAGTTCTTC. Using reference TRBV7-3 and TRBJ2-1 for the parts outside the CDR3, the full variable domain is GAGVSQTPSNKVTEKGKYVELRCDPISGHTALYWYRQSLGQGPEFLIYFQGTGAADDSGLPNDRFFAVRPEGSVSTLKIQRTERGDSAVYLCASSLILVSSGSNEQFFGPGTRLTVL.

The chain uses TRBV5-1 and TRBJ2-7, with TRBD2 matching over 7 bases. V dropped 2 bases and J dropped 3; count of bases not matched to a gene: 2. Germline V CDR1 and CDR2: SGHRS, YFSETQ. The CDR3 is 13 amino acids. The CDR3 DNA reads TGCGCCAGCAGCTTCCGCGGGGGCTACGAGCAGTACTTC. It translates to CASSFRGGYEQYF.

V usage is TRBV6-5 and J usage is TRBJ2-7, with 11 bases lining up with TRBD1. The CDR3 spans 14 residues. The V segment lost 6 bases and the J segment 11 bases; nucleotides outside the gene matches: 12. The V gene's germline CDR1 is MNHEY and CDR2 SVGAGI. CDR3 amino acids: CASSIGQGAPQKYF. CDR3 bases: TGTGCCAGCAGCATCGGACAGGGGGCGCCCCAGAAGTACTTC.

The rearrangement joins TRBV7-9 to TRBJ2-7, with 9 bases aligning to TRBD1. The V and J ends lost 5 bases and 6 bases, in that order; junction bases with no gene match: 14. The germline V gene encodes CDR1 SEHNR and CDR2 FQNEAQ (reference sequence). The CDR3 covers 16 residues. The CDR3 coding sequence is TGTGCCAGCAGCCACCGACCCGGGACAGGGCCCGCCGAGCAGTACTTC. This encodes CASSHRPGTGPAEQYF.

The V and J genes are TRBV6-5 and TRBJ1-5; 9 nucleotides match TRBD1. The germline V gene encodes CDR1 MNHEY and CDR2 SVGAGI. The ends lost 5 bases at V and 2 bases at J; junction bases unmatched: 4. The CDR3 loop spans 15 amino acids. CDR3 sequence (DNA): TGTGCCAGCAGTACTGACAGGGGGGGCAATCAGCCCCAGCATTTT. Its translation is CASSTDRGGNQPQHF.

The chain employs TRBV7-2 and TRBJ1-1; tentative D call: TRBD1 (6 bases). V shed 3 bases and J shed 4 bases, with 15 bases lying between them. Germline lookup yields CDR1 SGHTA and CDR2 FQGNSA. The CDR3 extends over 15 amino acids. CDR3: CASSFLRGGGTEAFF. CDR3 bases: TGTGCCAGCAGCTTCCTCAGGGGAGGGGGCACTGAAGCTTTCTTT. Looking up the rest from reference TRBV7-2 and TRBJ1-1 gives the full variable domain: GAGVSQSPSNKVTEKGKDVELRCDPISGHTALYWYRQSLGQGLEFLIYFQGNSAPDKSGLPSDRFSAERTGGSVSTLTIQRTQQEDSAVYLCASSFLRGGGTEAFFGQGTRLTVV.

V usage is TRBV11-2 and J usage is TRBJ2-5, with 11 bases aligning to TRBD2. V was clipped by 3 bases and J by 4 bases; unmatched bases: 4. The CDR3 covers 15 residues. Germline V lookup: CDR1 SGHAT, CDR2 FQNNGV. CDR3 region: CASSFTSGRGETQYF. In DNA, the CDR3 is TGTGCCAGCAGCTTTACTAGCGGGAGAGGAGAGACCCAGTACTTC.

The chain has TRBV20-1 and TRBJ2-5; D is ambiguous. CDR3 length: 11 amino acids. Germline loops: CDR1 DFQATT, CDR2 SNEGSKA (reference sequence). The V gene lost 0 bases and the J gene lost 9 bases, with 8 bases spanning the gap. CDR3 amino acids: CSARDLTSQYF. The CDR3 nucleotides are TGCAGTGCTAGAGACCTAACCTCCCAGTACTTC.

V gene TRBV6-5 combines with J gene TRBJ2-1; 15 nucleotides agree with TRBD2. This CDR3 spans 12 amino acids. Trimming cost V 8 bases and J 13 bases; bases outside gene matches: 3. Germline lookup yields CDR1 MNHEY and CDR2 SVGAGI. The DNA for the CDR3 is TGTGCCAGCCGGACTAGCGGGAGGGTACAGTTCTTC. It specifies CASRTSGRVQFF.

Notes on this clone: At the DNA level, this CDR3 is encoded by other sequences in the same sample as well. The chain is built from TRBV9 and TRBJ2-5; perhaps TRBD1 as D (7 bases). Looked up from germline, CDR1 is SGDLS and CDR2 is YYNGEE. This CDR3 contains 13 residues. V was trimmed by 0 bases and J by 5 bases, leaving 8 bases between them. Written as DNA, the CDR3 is TGTGCCAGCAGCGTAGCAGGGGGGGAGACCCAGTACTTC. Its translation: CASSVAGGETQYF.

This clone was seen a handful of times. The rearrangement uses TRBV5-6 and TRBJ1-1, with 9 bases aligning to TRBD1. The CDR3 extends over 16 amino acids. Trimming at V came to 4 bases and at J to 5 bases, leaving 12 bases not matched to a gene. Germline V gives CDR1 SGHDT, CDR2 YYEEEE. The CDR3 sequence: CASSNQNRGRRTEAFF. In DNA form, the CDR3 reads TGTGCCAGCAGCAATCAAAACAGGGGGCGGCGTACTGAAGCTTTCTTT.

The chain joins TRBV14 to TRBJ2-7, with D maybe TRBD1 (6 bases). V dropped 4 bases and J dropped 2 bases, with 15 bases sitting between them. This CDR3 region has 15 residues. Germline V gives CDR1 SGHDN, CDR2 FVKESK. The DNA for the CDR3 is TGTGCCAGCAGCCCCTCCCCAGGGGCCCCCTACGAGCAGTACTTC. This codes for CASSPSPGAPYEQYF.

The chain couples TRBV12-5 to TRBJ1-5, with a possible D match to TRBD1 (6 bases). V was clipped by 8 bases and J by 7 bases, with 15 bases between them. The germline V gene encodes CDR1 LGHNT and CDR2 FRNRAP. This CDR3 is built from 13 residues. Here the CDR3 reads CASRNREGQPQHF. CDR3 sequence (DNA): TGTGCTAGTAGAAACAGGGAGGGGCAGCCCCAGCATTTT. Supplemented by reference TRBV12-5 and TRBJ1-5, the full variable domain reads DARVTQTPRHKVTEMGQEVTMRCQPILGHNTVFWYRQTMMQGLELLAYFRNRAPLDDSGMPKDRFSAEMPDATLATLKIQPSEPRDSAVYFCASRNREGQPQHFGDGTRLSIL.

The CDR3 coding sequence is TGTGCCATCAGACTGGACAGCCTGAACACTGAAGCTTTCTTT. Translated, it gives CAIRLDSLNTEAFF. The chain has TRBV10-3 and TRBJ1-1; D possibly corresponds to TRBD1 (6 bases). V shed 6 bases and J shed 0 bases, with 11 bases lying between them. Germline CDR1 is ENHRY and CDR2 is SYGVKD. The CDR3 sequence is 14 residues long.